These 27 T cell receptor beta chains share one sample of origin, sequenced in a study of cytomegalovirus exposure and HLA in healthy donors. With 60 Vbeta and 13 Jbeta primers, the PCR was carried out. Profiled with immunoSEQ multiplex PCR; TCRdb holds only in-frame clones, not every one. The sample records around 150,000 clones, 80% being singletons. The source material was PBMCs. The source of these receptors is a man in his thirties or forties in good health and CMV-seronegative.

This clone was detected a few times. The chain recombines TRBV28 with TRBJ2-7, with 8 bases that match TRBD1. Germline V CDR1 and CDR2: MDHEN, SYDVKM. The CDR3 length is 15 residues. Trimming removed 3 bases from V and 2 bases from J; junction bases left unmatched: 6. The CDR3 is CASSFPDRGPYEQYF. In DNA, the CDR3 is TGTGCCAGCAGTTTCCCCGACAGGGGACCCTACGAGCAGTACTTC.

The V call is TRBV5-1, the J call TRBJ1-2; D unresolved. Germline CDR1 SGHRS, CDR2 YFSETQ. The V gene lost 3 bases and the J gene lost 4 bases, with 13 bases spanning the gap. The CDR3 extends over 14 amino acids. CDR3 loop: CASSSSNSPYGYTF. CDR3 in DNA: TGCGCCAGCAGCTCGTCCAACAGTCCCTATGGCTACACCTTC.

This clone was detected only once. A read error may produce the germline difference seen at one junction end. The rearrangement uses TRBV7-7 and TRBJ2-5; tentatively, D is TRBD1 (5 bases). Germline V lookup: CDR1 SSHAT, CDR2 FNYEAQ (reference sequence). The length of the CDR3 is 15 residues. Here the CDR3 reads CASSLRGSGYGTQYF. CDR3 nucleotides: TGTGCTAGCAGCTTAAGGGGATCAGGGTACGGGACCCAGTACTTC.

This clone was recorded a few times. The genes are TRBV29-1 and TRBJ2-7, with 12 positions matching TRBD1. From germline, CDR1 is SQVTM and CDR2 ANQGSEA. V gave up 6 bases and J gave up 6 bases; unmatched junction bases: 6. CDR3 size: 13 residues. In DNA, the CDR3 is TGCAGCGTCTCCGGGACAGGGGGCTCCGAGCAGTACTTC. It translates to CSVSGTGGSEQYF.

The gene calls are TRBV5-1 and TRBJ2-2; tentative D call: TRBD1 (6 bases). The V gene lost 0 bases and the J gene lost 4 bases, with 13 bases spanning the gap. The germline V gene has CDR1 SGHRS and CDR2 YFSETQ. The length of the CDR3 is 16 residues. CDR3 residues: CASSLEQGPGTGELFF. The CDR3 DNA reads as TGCGCCAGCAGCTTGGAGCAGGGGCCAGGCACCGGGGAGCTGTTTTTT.

The rearrangement joins TRBV2 to TRBJ2-6, with a tentative D call TRBD2 (6 bases). Germline V gene data show CDR1 as SNHLY and CDR2 as FYNNEI. The CDR3 totals 15 residues. V gave up 7 bases and J gave up 0 bases, with 10 bases separating them. Written as DNA, the CDR3 is TGTGCCAGCACCCCGGGGGACTCTGGGGCCAACGTCCTGACTTTC. This sequence encodes CASTPGDSGANVLTF.

In this sample, this clone turned up once. This rearrangement joins TRBV5-1 to TRBJ1-2; 8 bases match TRBD1. After removal of 1 base from V and 6 bases from J, the junction contained 2 bases not matched to a gene. This CDR3 spans 13 amino acids. Germline CDR1 reads SGHRS; CDR2 reads YFSETQ. The CDR3 loop reads CASSLRQGHGYTF. The CDR3 region has the DNA TGCGCCAGCAGCTTGAGACAGGGGCATGGCTACACCTTC.

V and J are TRBV27 and TRBJ1-6; D gene unclear. Germline V lookup: CDR1 MNHEY, CDR2 SMNVEV (reference sequence). The germline V and J ends were trimmed by 7 bases and 4 bases, with 17 bases remaining between them. CDR3 length: 16 amino acids. The CDR3 region is CASNLVRQLYNSPLHF. The CDR3, as DNA: TGTGCCAGCAACCTCGTGAGGCAGTTGTATAATTCACCCCTCCACTTT.

J is TRBJ2-3 and V is TRBV28; 8 positions match TRBD1. V shed 3 bases, J shed 4 bases, and the junction held 9 bases outside the gene matches. CDR3 length equals 16 residues. CDR1 is MDHEN, CDR2 SYDVKM, per germline. In DNA form, the CDR3 reads TGTGCCAGCAGTTTTCCCGACAGGGGCGGCGCAGATACGCAGTATTTT. Protein: CASSFPDRGGADTQYF. Looking up the rest from reference TRBV28 and TRBJ2-3 gives the full variable domain: DVKVTQSSRYLVKRTGEKVFLECVQDMDHENMFWYRQDPGLGLRLIYFSYDVKMKEKGDIPEGYSVSREKKERFSLILESASTNQTSMYLCASSFPDRGGADTQYFGPGTRLTVL.

This clone was counted a few times. The chain uses TRBV6-5 and TRBJ2-7; TRBD2 matches 10 bases. CDR1 is MNHEY, CDR2 SVGAGI, per germline. The CDR3 extends over 15 amino acids. The ends lost 5 bases at V and 4 bases at J; junction bases unmatched: 8. The CDR3 here is CASSPQREGSYEQYF. CDR3 nucleotides: TGTGCCAGCAGTCCTCAGCGGGAGGGCTCGTACGAGCAGTACTTC.

The chain uses TRBV19 and TRBJ2-5; TRBD2 is a possible D gene (6 bases). This CDR3 has 17 amino acids. V was trimmed by 1 base and J by 4 bases, leaving 19 bases between them. Germline V lookup: CDR1 LNHDA, CDR2 SQIVND (reference sequence). The CDR3 sequence is CASSIGARTIAGETQYF. CDR3 nucleotide sequence: TGTGCCAGTAGTATAGGTGCCAGGACTATCGCGGGAGAGACCCAGTACTTC.

A remark on this clone: At one end the junction does not follow the germline gene, possibly because of a read error. The chain carries TRBV25-1 and TRBJ1-6; 8 nucleotides match TRBD1. CDR1 MGHDK and CDR2 SYGVNS come from the germline V gene. CDR3 length: 15 amino acids. The CDR3 is CASSGRQGFDSPLNF. In DNA form, the CDR3 reads TGTGCCAGCAGTGGAAGACAGGGGTTTGATTCACCCCTCAACTTT. The full variable domain, with the rest looked up from reference TRBV25-1 and TRBJ1-6, is EADIYQTPRYLVIGTGKKITLECSQTMGHDKMYWYQQDPGMELHLIHYSYGVNSTEKGDLSSESTVSRIRTEHFPLTLESARPSHTSQYLCASSGRQGFDSPLNFGNGTRLTVT.

The chain has TRBV25-1 and TRBJ2-1, with D perhaps matching TRBD1 (6 bases). Germline CDR1 is MGHDK and CDR2 is SYGVNS. The CDR3 has 15 residues. Trimming took 3 bases from V and 7 from J, leaving 16 bases between them. CDR3 residues: CASSDRGHRGNEQFF. CDR3 in DNA: TGTGCCAGCAGTGACCGCGGGCATAGGGGGAATGAGCAGTTCTTC.

The chain has TRBV7-6 and TRBJ2-7; 14 nucleotides agree with TRBD2. Losses at the gene ends were 5 bases for V and 5 bases for J; bases not matched to a gene: 8. Germline-derived CDR1 and CDR2 are SGHVS and FNYEAQ. This CDR3 comprises 16 residues. Here the CDR3 reads CASSRGLAGERNEQYF. The CDR3 nucleotides are TGTGCCAGCAGCAGGGGACTAGCGGGAGAAAGAAACGAGCAGTACTTC.

The rearrangement joins TRBV5-6 to TRBJ1-5, with 12 bases aligning to TRBD1. The CDR3 has 17 amino acids. V lost 4 bases and J lost 7; bases outside the gene matches: 12. The germline gives CDR1 SGHDT, CDR2 YYEEEE. CDR3 DNA sequence: TGTGCCAGCAGCCCCGGCCCCGGGACAGGGGGCGGCCAGCCCCAGCATTTT. Amino acids: CASSPGPGTGGGQPQHF.

The V call is TRBV6-6, the J call TRBJ2-1; D may be TRBD2 (5 bases). V dropped 8 bases and J dropped 5 bases, with 16 bases sitting between them. Germline V lookup: CDR1 MNHNY, CDR2 SVGAGI (reference sequence). The CDR3 sequence is 14 residues long. CDR3 residues: CASSFAPGDNEQFF. The CDR3 DNA follows: TGTGCCAGCTCGTTTGCTCCCGGGGACAATGAGCAGTTCTTC.

DNA of the CDR3: TGTGCCAGCAGCTCCCGGGACTCTGGAAACACCATATATTTT. Amino acids: CASSSRDSGNTIYF. The chain combines TRBV5-6 with TRBJ1-3; D is unresolved. Germline-derived CDR1 and CDR2 are SGHDT and YYEEEE. The CDR3 sequence is 14 residues long. V was trimmed by 3 bases and J by 0 bases, leaving 7 bases between them.

This chain links TRBV29-1 with TRBJ2-7; 9 nucleotides line up with TRBD1. This CDR3 region has 12 residues. Germline V gene sequence: CDR1 SQVTM, CDR2 ANQGSEA. V dropped 7 bases and J dropped 0; count of bases not matched to a gene: 1. The CDR3 bases are TGCAGCGGGACAGGGGACTCCTACGAGCAGTACTTC. Its protein product is CSGTGDSYEQYF.

V gene TRBV15 combines with J gene TRBJ2-1, with D unclear. In germline, CDR1 is LNHNV, CDR2 YYDKDF (reference sequence). The ends were cut back, 0 bases at V and 2 bases at J, with 5 bases in the middle. The length of the CDR3 is 14 residues. The CDR3 here is CATSRDPTYNEQFF. CDR3 sequence (DNA): TGTGCCACCAGCAGAGACCCAACCTACAATGAGCAGTTCTTC. Filled out from reference TRBV15 and TRBJ2-1, the complete variable domain reads DAMVIQNPRYQVTQFGKPVTLSCSQTLNHNVMYWYQQKSSQAPKLLFHYYDKDFNNEADTPDNFQSRRPNTSFCFLDIRSPGLGDTAMYLCATSRDPTYNEQFFGPGTRLTVL.

The rearrangement joins TRBV28 to TRBJ1-2; 9 positions match TRBD1. The CDR3 has 17 amino acids. Per germline, CDR1 MDHEN and CDR2 SYDVKM. J was trimmed by 6 bases and V by 5 bases; bases with no gene match: 16. The CDR3 region has the DNA TGTGCCAGCAGTGACCCCCCGGGTAGGACAGGGGATCATGGCTACACCTTC. This codes for CASSDPPGRTGDHGYTF.

The chain recombines TRBV9 with TRBJ2-1, with 12 nucleotides matching TRBD2. The germline V gene has CDR1 SGDLS and CDR2 YYNGEE. This CDR3 spans 16 amino acids. J gave up 5 bases and V 4 bases, and 7 bases lay outside the gene matches. In DNA, the CDR3 is TGTGCCAGCAGCTCAAGGACTAGCGGGGTCCACAATGAGCAGTTCTTC. It codes for CASSSRTSGVHNEQFF.

The genes are TRBV2 and TRBJ1-5; possible D gene TRBD1, 5 bases. V lost 4 bases and J 6 bases, leaving 10 bases between the germline ends. CDR1 and CDR2 from the germline V gene are SNHLY and FYNNEI. This CDR3 spans 13 amino acids. CDR3 sequence: CASSVGVGQPQHF. In nucleotides, the CDR3 is TGTGCCAGCAGTGTAGGGGTTGGTCAGCCCCAGCATTTT.

The chain couples TRBV25-1 to TRBJ2-7; D may be TRBD1 (5 bases). Looked up from germline, CDR1 is MGHDK and CDR2 is SYGVNS. V was shortened by 1 base and J by 3 bases, with 19 bases between the two germline ends. The CDR3 runs 17 residues. The CDR3 sequence is CASSESIGAGLNYEQYF. For the CDR3, the DNA is TGTGCCAGCAGTGAATCGATTGGGGCCGGGCTCAACTACGAGCAGTACTTC.

This rearrangement joins TRBV19 to TRBJ1-3; D is ambiguous. The V end was cut by 7 bases, the J end by 5 bases, with 12 bases between. Germline V gives CDR1 LNHDA, CDR2 SQIVND (reference sequence). This CDR3 comprises 13 residues. CDR3 region: CASNTPGRNTIYF. In DNA, the CDR3 is TGTGCCAGTAACACACCTGGCCGAAACACCATATATTTT.

This clone rates as medium-sized. The chain is built from TRBV6-4 and TRBJ1-5; 7 nucleotides align to TRBD1. The V and J ends lost 3 bases and 3 bases, in that order; junction bases with no gene match: 5. The CDR3 is made up of 15 amino acids. The germline CDR1 and CDR2 sequences are MRHNA and SNTAGT. CDR3 DNA: TGTGCCAGCAGTGAGGGTAGGGGGCCCAATCAGCCCCAGCATTTT. Protein: CASSEGRGPNQPQHF.

Note on this clone: This sample also contains other DNA sequences that code for the same CDR3. V is TRBV18 and J is TRBJ2-7; D unclear. Germline CDR1 reads KGHSH; CDR2 reads LQKENI. V lost 3 bases to trimming and J lost 0 bases, with 6 bases between them. The CDR3 has 13 amino acids. CDR3 sequence (DNA): TGTGCCAGCTCACCTCCGAGCTCCTACGAGCAGTACTTC. Protein: CASSPPSSYEQYF.

This sequence joins TRBV29-1 and TRBJ1-2; 7 positions match TRBD1. The germline V gene has CDR1 SQVTM and CDR2 ANQGSEA. CDR3 length equals 12 residues. Germline trimming cut 3 bases from V and 4 bases from J; bases unmatched to any gene: 2. CDR3 residues: CSVEDRLYGYTF. In nucleotides, the CDR3 is TGCAGCGTTGAGGACAGGCTCTATGGCTACACCTTC.